The source of this TCR beta chain is a study of T cell repertoires in cytomegalovirus infection. Study summary: The authors used CMV epitopes that were HLA-C-restricted (recently identified) and HLA-B-restricted (well studied).

In this sample, this clonotype turned up many times. The target antigen is unknown. One entry per CDR3 protein, called by TCRdb with MiXCR from the reads. The sample lists 600,000 to 700,000 distinct CDR3 sequences, 33% occurring once. Germline V gene lookup returns CDR1 SGHTA and CDR2 FQGNSA. The CDR3 consists of 12 residues. Deletions cut 4 bases from V and 7 bases from J, with 8 bases between. Findings of the study overall: Clonotypes of TCR beta that were HLA-C-restricted and CMV-specific dominated the ex vivo response.

The sample here was cultured PBMCs, taken from culture after CMV antigen stimulation. This TCR was recovered from a human donor in good health (CMV status not recorded). Some clones in this sample may be carry-over from other donors' samples. The chain links TRBV7-2 to TRBJ1-3; D not certain. The CDR3 coding sequence is TGTGCCAGCAGCTCCTATAGGAACACCATATATTTT. Translation gives CASSSYRNTIYF.